This is a list of T cell receptor beta chains from one sample in a study of control samples from healthy donors and cancer patients. Some clones are missing from TCRdb's copy, which holds only in-frame ones; the method was immunoSEQ multiplex PCR. The table lists some 57,000 clones, 95% to 97% of them singletons. The sequenced sample was blood. The receptors were sampled from a woman under 40 in good health. Each CDR3 is given with its conserved first and last residue. D genes are given only for firm matches. A row's size may be missing; if present it is once, few, many or a size class.

CDR3nt: TGCGCCAGCAGCCCCCTGGTTGGGGGCGTCACCGGGGAGCTGTTTTTT
CDR3aa: CASSPLVGGVTGELFF
abundance: -
j_gene: TRBJ2-2
d_gene: -
v_gene: TRBV4-1

CDR3nt: TGTGCCACCAGTGATCCCACGAGGGAGGGGGAAAAACTGTTTTTT
CDR3aa: CATSDPTREGEKLFF
abundance: -
j_gene: TRBJ1-4
d_gene: -
v_gene: TRBV24-1

CDR3nt: TGTGCCAGCAGTTTGATTGTGGTTGGGGATCAGCCCCAGCATTTT
CDR3aa: CASSLIVVGDQPQHF
abundance: -
j_gene: TRBJ1-5
d_gene: -
v_gene: TRBV28

CDR3nt: TGTGCCAGCAGCACCTTAGCGGGAGATGTCACCGGGGAGCTGTTTTTT
CDR3aa: CASSTLAGDVTGELFF
abundance: -
j_gene: TRBJ2-2
d_gene: TRBD2
v_gene: TRBV7-6

CDR3nt: TGTGCCAGCAGCCCGGGGGGGGCTGGGGCCAACGTCCTGACTTTC
CDR3aa: CASSPGGAGANVLTF
abundance: -
j_gene: TRBJ2-6
d_gene: TRBD2
v_gene: TRBV28

CDR3nt: TGTGCCTGGAGTGATGGGGCGGGGACCTACGAGCAGTACTTC
CDR3aa: CAWSDGAGTYEQYF
abundance: -
j_gene: TRBJ2-7
d_gene: -
v_gene: TRBV30

CDR3nt: TGCGCCAGCAGACGCGGGAGAGAGCCCTACGAGCAGTACTTC
CDR3aa: CASRRGREPYEQYF
abundance: -
j_gene: TRBJ2-7
d_gene: TRBD2
v_gene: TRBV10-2

CDR3nt: TGTGCCAACAGCCCAGGGACAGGGAGGGTAGAGACCCAGTACTTC
CDR3aa: CANSPGTGRVETQYF
abundance: -
j_gene: TRBJ2-5
d_gene: TRBD1
v_gene: TRBV7-3

CDR3nt: TGTGCCATCACTACCGCAGATACGCAGTATTTT
CDR3aa: CAITTADTQYF
abundance: -
j_gene: TRBJ2-3
d_gene: -
v_gene: TRBV10-3

CDR3nt: TGCAGTGCTTATCACACCGGGGAGCTGTTTTTT
CDR3aa: CSAYHTGELFF
abundance: -
j_gene: TRBJ2-2
d_gene: -
v_gene: TRBV20-1

CDR3nt: TGTGCCAGCAGTTTCGTACAGTGGGATTCACCCCTCCACTTT
CDR3aa: CASSFVQWDSPLHF
abundance: -
j_gene: TRBJ1-6
d_gene: -
v_gene: TRBV28

CDR3nt: TGTGCCAGCAGTTTATGGTCGGGAGGGTCCTCCTACGAGCAGTACTTC
CDR3aa: CASSLWSGGSSYEQYF
abundance: -
j_gene: TRBJ2-7
d_gene: TRBD2
v_gene: TRBV28

CDR3nt: TGTGCCGGGGCCCGGGACAGGAGCTACAATGAGCAGTTCTTC
CDR3aa: CAGARDRSYNEQFF
abundance: -
j_gene: TRBJ2-1
d_gene: TRBD1
v_gene: TRBV2

CDR3nt: TGTGCCAGCAGAATACAACCGAACACTGAAGCTTTCTTT
CDR3aa: CASRIQPNTEAFF
abundance: once
j_gene: TRBJ1-1
d_gene: -
v_gene: TRBV3-1/TRBV3-2